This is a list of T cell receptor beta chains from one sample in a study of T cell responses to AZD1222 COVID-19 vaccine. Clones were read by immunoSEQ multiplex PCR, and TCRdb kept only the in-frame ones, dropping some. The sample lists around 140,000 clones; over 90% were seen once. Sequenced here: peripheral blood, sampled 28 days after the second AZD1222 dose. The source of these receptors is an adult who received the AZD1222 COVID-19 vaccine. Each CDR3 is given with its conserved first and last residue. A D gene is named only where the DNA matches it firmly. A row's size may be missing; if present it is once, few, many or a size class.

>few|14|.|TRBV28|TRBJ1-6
TGTGCCAGCAGTTTAGCGCAGGGAGCATCACCCCTCCACTTT
CASSLAQGASPLHF
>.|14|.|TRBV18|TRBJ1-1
TGTGCCAGCTCACCGGGCGGATTGAACACTGAAGCTTTCTTT
CASSPGGLNTEAFF
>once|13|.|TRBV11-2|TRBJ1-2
TGTGCCAGCAGCTCCTGGGACGGCTATGGCTACACCTTC
CASSSWDGYGYTF
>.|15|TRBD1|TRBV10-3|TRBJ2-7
TGTGCCATCAGTGAGCAACAGGGGGCTATTGGCGAGCAGTACTTC
CAISEQQGAIGEQYF
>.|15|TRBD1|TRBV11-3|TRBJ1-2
TGTGCCAGCAGTTTCAAGTCGCGACAGGGGCTGGGCTACACCTTC
CASSFKSRQGLGYTF
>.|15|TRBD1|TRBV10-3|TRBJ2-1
TGTGCCATCAGTGATATCCGGGACAGATACAATGAGCAGTTCTTC
CAISDIRDRYNEQFF
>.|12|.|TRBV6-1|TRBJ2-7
TGTGCCAGCAGTCCCGCTGGAGCGGAGCAGTACTTC
CASSPAGAEQYF
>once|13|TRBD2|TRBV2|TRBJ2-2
TGTGCCAGAAATAGCGGGAGGGCCGGGGAGCTGTTTTTT
CARNSGRAGELFF
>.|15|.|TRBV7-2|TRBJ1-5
TGTGCCAGCAGCTTAACCAAAAATAGCAATCAGCCCCAGCATTTT
CASSLTKNSNQPQHF
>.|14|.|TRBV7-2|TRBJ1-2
TGTGCCAGCACCGATTCACAGGGTCTTGAAGGCTACACCTTC
CASTDSQGLEGYTF
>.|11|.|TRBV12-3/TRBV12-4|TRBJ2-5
TGTGCCAGCAGTTTAGATGAGACCCAGTACTTC
CASSLDETQYF
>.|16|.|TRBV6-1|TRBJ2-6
TGTGCCAGCAGTGAAGCGGCGGGGTCTGGGGCCAACGTCCTGACTTTC
CASSEAAGSGANVLTF
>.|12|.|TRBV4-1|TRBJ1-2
TGCGCCAGCAGCCAAGAAGGACTTGGCTACACCTTC
CASSQEGLGYTF
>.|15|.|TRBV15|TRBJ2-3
TGTGCCACCAGCAGAGATGCAGCTAGCACAGATACGCAGTATTTT
CATSRDAASTDTQYF
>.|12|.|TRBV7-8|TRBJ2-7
TGTGCCAGCAGCTTGACCGCTTACGAGCAGTACTTC
CASSLTAYEQYF
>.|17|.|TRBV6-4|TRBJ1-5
TGTGCCAGCAGTGACTCGAGTGAGCGGTCAGGGCATCAGCCCCAGCATTTT
CASSDSSERSGHQPQHF
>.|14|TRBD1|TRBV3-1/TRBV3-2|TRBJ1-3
TGTGCCAGCAGCTCACAGGGGTCTGGAAACACCATATATTTT
CASSSQGSGNTIYF
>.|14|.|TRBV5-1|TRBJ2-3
TGCGCCAGCATTGTAGGCCCCGGCACAGATACGCAGTATTTT
CASIVGPGTDTQYF
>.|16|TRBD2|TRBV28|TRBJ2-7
TGTGCCAGTTTTACACTACTAGCGGGGACCTCTCCCGAGCAGTACTTC
CASFTLLAGTSPEQYF
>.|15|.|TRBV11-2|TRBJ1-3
TGTGCCAGCAGCTTATTTCAGACACCTGGAAACACCATATATTTT
CASSLFQTPGNTIYF
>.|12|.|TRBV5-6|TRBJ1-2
TGTGCCAGCAGCTTGTACGCGGGTGGCTACACCTTC
CASSLYAGGYTF
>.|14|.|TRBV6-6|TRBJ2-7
TGTGCCAGCACCGAAGAAGCGGGTATCTACGAGCAGTACTTC
CASTEEAGIYEQYF
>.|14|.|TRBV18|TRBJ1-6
TGTGCCAGCTCACCCTTGGCTCGTAATTCACCCCTCCACTTT
CASSPLARNSPLHF
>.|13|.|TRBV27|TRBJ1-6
TGTGCCAGCAGGGGACGGACTAATTCACCCCTCCACTTT
CASRGRTNSPLHF
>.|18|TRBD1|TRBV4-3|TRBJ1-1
TGCGCCAGCAGCCAAGATCTGGCAGGGGGCCTACTGAACACTGAAGCTTTCTTT
CASSQDLAGGLLNTEAFF
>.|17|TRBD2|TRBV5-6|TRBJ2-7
TGTGCCAGCAGCTTGATGACTAGCGGGAGTGGGACCTACGAGCAGTACTTC
CASSLMTSGSGTYEQYF
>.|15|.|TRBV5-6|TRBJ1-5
TGTGCCAGCAGCAACCAGGGCATGGGCAATCAGCCCCAGCATTTT
CASSNQGMGNQPQHF
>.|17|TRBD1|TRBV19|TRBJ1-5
TGTGCCAGTAGCAACCGGGACAGGGGGGTTAGCAATCAGCCCCAGCATTTT
CASSNRDRGVSNQPQHF
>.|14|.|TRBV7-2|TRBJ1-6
TGTGCCAGCAGCTTATCATGGACCAATTCACCCCTCCACTTT
CASSLSWTNSPLHF
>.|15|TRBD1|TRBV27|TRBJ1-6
TGTGCCAGCAGTTTGGCCGGGACAGGGGGTTCACCCCTCCACTTT
CASSLAGTGGSPLHF
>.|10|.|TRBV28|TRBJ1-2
TGTGCCAGCGAAGGTGTGGGCTACACCTTC
CASEGVGYTF
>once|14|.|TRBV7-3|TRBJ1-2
TGTGCCAGCAGCCCCAGTGCAGGGACGGCTGGCTACACCTTC
CASSPSAGTAGYTF
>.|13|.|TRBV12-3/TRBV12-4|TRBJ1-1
TGTGCCAGCAGTTCGCCGGGAAACACTGAAGCTTTCTTT
CASSSPGNTEAFF
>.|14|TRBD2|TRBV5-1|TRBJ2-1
TGCGCCAGCAGTCCGACTAGCGGGAGCAATGAGCAGTTCTTC
CASSPTSGSNEQFF
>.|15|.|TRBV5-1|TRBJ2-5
TGCGCCAGCAGCCGCCGGACCTTTTTTCGAGAGACCCAGTACTTC
CASSRRTFFRETQYF